The source of this T cell receptor beta chain is a study of cytomegalovirus exposure and HLA in healthy donors. Study-wide points: TCR beta chains numbering some 150 were designated cytomegalovirus-associated. The classifier, whose performance was assessed in both the original and validation cohorts, reportedly diagnosed cytomegalovirus status with high specificity and sensitivity. For most TCR sequences rarity was the rule, although some public TCRs occurred in many donors.

Germline CDR1 is MNHNS and CDR2 is SASEGT. Trimming removed 5 bases from V and 5 bases from J, with 9 bases in between. The CDR3 is 13 amino acids. Method: immunoSEQ multiplex PCR; TCRdb's copy keeps in-frame clones and lacks some. This table has tens of thousands of clones, less than 90% appearing once. Comment on this clone: The antigen is unknown.

The TCR comes from a woman aged 18-29 years in good health and CMV-seropositive. The sequencing sample was made of PBMCs. The V and J genes are TRBV6-1 and TRBJ2-2; tentative D call: TRBD2 (5 bases). The CDR3 sequence: CASSYEGTGELFF. The CDR3 DNA reads TGTGCCAGCAGTTATGAGGGAACCGGGGAGCTGTTTTTT.